A selection of T cell receptor beta chains follows, all from one sample in a study of early T cells in non-severe SARS-CoV-2 infection. TCRdb itself ran the 5' RACE reads through MiXCR, one entry per CDR3 protein. The sample holds roughly 40,000 distinct CDR3 sequences; over 3.5% are singletons and the top ten take about 5%. The sequenced material came from whole blood. Every receptor here comes from an adult who was a healthcare worker with PCR-confirmed SARS-CoV-2 infection or an uninfected control (not recorded which). Each CDR3 is given with its conserved first and last residue. The order of the fields is V gene, clone size, D gene, J gene, CDR3 DNA, CDR3 protein. A D gene is named only where the DNA matches it firmly. Size is omitted from some rows. Given values are once, few, many or a class for expanded clones.

>TRBV7-2|many|.|TRBJ2-1
TGTGCCAGCAGCTTAGACGCACTCTTCAATGAGCAGTTCTTC
CASSLDALFNEQFF
>TRBV2|.|.|TRBJ1-1
TGTGCCAGCAGTGAAAGGACTGAAGCTTTCTTT
CASSERTEAFF
>TRBV29-1|many|TRBD2|TRBJ2-5
TGCAGCGTCCCCAGCGGGAGTTTCGACTGGGAGACCCAGTACTTC
CSVPSGSFDWETQYF
>TRBV28|many|TRBD1|TRBJ1-5
TGTGCCAGCAGTGACTCGACAGGGCAGACCCAGCATTTT
CASSDSTGQTQHF
>TRBV5-1|few|TRBD1|TRBJ2-3
TGCGCCAGCAGCCGGACGGGACAGGGTAGCAGAGATACGCAGTATTTT
CASSRTGQGSRDTQYF
>TRBV5-1|many|.|TRBJ1-1
TGCGCCAGCAGCTCAGACGCGAACACTGAAGCTTTCTTT
CASSSDANTEAFF
>TRBV7-9|many|TRBD2|TRBJ2-5
TGTGCCAGCAGCCCTGGGACTAGCGGTTACCAAGAGACCCAGTACTTC
CASSPGTSGYQETQYF
>TRBV5-1|many|.|TRBJ2-3
TGCGCCAGCAGCGTGGACAGAGATACGCAGTATTTT
CASSVDRDTQYF
>TRBV20-1|many|TRBD2|TRBJ2-7
TGCAGTGCTAGAGCCCCGACTAGCGGGAGGCCCGAGCAGTACTTC
CSARAPTSGRPEQYF
>TRBV6-1|few|.|TRBJ2-7
TGTGCCAGCAGTGAAAGGCTAGCGGAGCAGTACTTC
CASSERLAEQYF
>TRBV5-4|few|.|TRBJ2-7
TGTGCCAGCAGCTTGGAGAAGGGACCCTTCGAGCAGTACTTC
CASSLEKGPFEQYF
>TRBV5-5|few|.|TRBJ1-5
TGTGCCAGCAGGCGGGGGTATAGCAATCAGCCCCAGCATTTT
CASRRGYSNQPQHF
>TRBV20-1|few|TRBD2|TRBJ2-7
TGCAGTGCTAGACCGGCTAGCGGGGGGTACGAGCAGTACTTC
CSARPASGGYEQYF
>TRBV12-3/TRBV12-4|many|TRBD1|TRBJ1-3
TGTGCCAGCAGTACTGGACAGGGGGTCGGAAACACCATATATTTT
CASSTGQGVGNTIYF
>TRBV19|.|TRBD2|TRBJ2-1
TGTGCCACAACGGACTCGACTAGCGGGGGGGCGAGCGGTGAGCAGTTCTTC
CATTDSTSGGASGEQFF
>TRBV5-1|few|.|TRBJ2-5
TGCGCCAGCAGCTTAAAGGGGATTCAAGAGACCCAGTACTTC
CASSLKGIQETQYF
>TRBV10-2|many|.|TRBJ2-7
TGCGCCAGCAGTGCCGTCTACGAGCAGTACTTC
CASSAVYEQYF
>TRBV4-2|many|TRBD1|TRBJ1-2
TGTGCCAGCAGCCTTGGACAGGGCGCTAACTATGGCTACACCTTC
CASSLGQGANYGYTF
>TRBV21-1|many|.|TRBJ2-7
TGTGCCAGCTCTAGGGGGACAGGGACCTACGAGCAGTACTTC
CASSRGTGTYEQYF
>TRBV12-3/TRBV12-4|many|.|TRBJ2-1
TGTGCCAGTTGGTTTGTCGGGACTCCAGAGAATGAGCAGTTCTTC
CASWFVGTPENEQFF
>TRBV20-1|many|TRBD2|TRBJ2-1
TGCAGTGCTGGGAAACCGGGACTAGCGGACAATGAGCAGTTCTTC
CSAGKPGLADNEQFF
>TRBV7-9|few|TRBD2|TRBJ2-1
TGTGCCAGCAGCTTAGCGCTCGGCGGGAGGGTCAATGAGCAGTTCTTC
CASSLALGGRVNEQFF
>TRBV20-1|few|.|TRBJ2-7
TGCAGTGCTAGAAAGGGCCCGGGCGAGCAGTACTTC
CSARKGPGEQYF
>TRBV19|.|.|TRBJ1-5
TGTGCCAGTAACTATAACCTCAATCAGCCCCAGCATTTT
CASNYNLNQPQHF
>TRBV29-1|many|.|TRBJ2-3
TGCAGCGTTGAAGGTGTGGAGGGAGATACGCAGTATTTT
CSVEGVEGDTQYF
>TRBV5-1|many|.|TRBJ1-1
TGCGCCAGCAGCACCCAACAAACAATCAGTGGCACTGAAGCTTTCTTT
CASSTQQTISGTEAFF
>TRBV14|many|.|TRBJ2-1
TGTGCCAGCAGCCTTAGCTCCTACAATGAGCAGTTCTTC
CASSLSSYNEQFF
>TRBV4-3|.|.|TRBJ1-2
TGCGCCAGCAGCCAAGAACCAGGGTTGGACTATGGCTACACCTTC
CASSQEPGLDYGYTF
>TRBV4-2|few|.|TRBJ2-1
TGTGCCAGCAGCCAAGTGAGTAACAGGGCTCAGGGGTGGACCTACAATGAGCAGTTCTTC
CASSQVSNRAQGWTYNEQFF
>TRBV7-2|few|TRBD2|TRBJ2-1
TGTGCCAGCAGCTATATAGCGACTAGCGGGAGTTTTAATGAGCAGTTCTTC
CASSYIATSGSFNEQFF
>TRBV2|.|TRBD2|TRBJ2-5
TGTGCCAGCAGTGGGGGGACTACCCCGGAGACCCAGTACTTC
CASSGGTTPETQYF
>TRBV7-2|few|.|TRBJ2-5
TGTGCCAGCAGCTTAGATGGGGCTCAAGGGACCCAGTACTTC
CASSLDGAQGTQYF
>TRBV19|few|.|TRBJ2-7
TGTGCCAGTAGTATAGATCTCTCCAGGGGCCGGAATAACCCCTACGAGCAGTACTTC
CASSIDLSRGRNNPYEQYF
>TRBV12-3/TRBV12-4|few|.|TRBJ2-1
TGTGCCAGCAGTTCATCGGGGATAGCGGAACCCTACAATGAGCAGTTCTTC
CASSSSGIAEPYNEQFF
>TRBV28|many|.|TRBJ2-7
TGTGCCAGCAGTTTAATCTCCGGGGCAGGCGAGCAGTACTTC
CASSLISGAGEQYF
>TRBV7-2|few|.|TRBJ2-6
TGTGCCAGCAGCTTACACAGGGTTATGCGTGGGGCCAACGTCCTGACTTTC
CASSLHRVMRGANVLTF
>TRBV28|many|.|TRBJ2-3
TGTGCCAGCAGTTTAGGAGCATATACGCAGTATTTT
CASSLGAYTQYF
>TRBV5-4|many|.|TRBJ1-2
TGTGCCAGCAGCTCGGACGGGGGCTACTATGGCTACACCTTC
CASSSDGGYYGYTF
>TRBV29-1|.|.|TRBJ2-7
TGCAGCGTTGGGCTAATAGAAGGGCAGTACTTC
CSVGLIEGQYF
>TRBV18|.|.|TRBJ1-2
TGTGCCAGCTCACCGACCGGCGGAAACTATGGCTACACCTTC
CASSPTGGNYGYTF
>TRBV14|.|.|TRBJ1-4
TGTGCCAGCAGCCAAGGCGACAGGCTTAATGAAAAACTGTTTTTT
CASSQGDRLNEKLFF
>TRBV4-3|.|.|TRBJ1-3
TGCGCCAGCAGTCCTGAGGGAGCAGAAAACACCATATATTTT
CASSPEGAENTIYF
>TRBV9|.|TRBD1|TRBJ1-6
TGTGCCAGCAGCGTAGGGGGACAGTCGAATTCACCCCTCCACTTT
CASSVGGQSNSPLHF
>TRBV30|few|.|TRBJ2-6
TGTGCCTGGAAAAACTCTGGGGCCAACGTCCTGACTTTC
CAWKNSGANVLTF
>TRBV19|.|TRBD2|TRBJ2-3
TGTGCCAGTAGTCCCTTAGCGGGAGGGTACACAGATACGCAGTATTTT
CASSPLAGGYTDTQYF
>TRBV4-3|few|.|TRBJ1-6
TGCGCCAGCAGCCAAGAGACAAACTCACCCCTCCACTTT
CASSQETNSPLHF
>TRBV3-1|many|.|TRBJ1-3
TGTGCCAGCAGCCAGACGGGGACTGGAAACACCATATATTTT
CASSQTGTGNTIYF
>TRBV28|many|.|TRBJ2-7
TGTGCCAGCAGTCGACAGGCGAGATACGAGCAGTACTTC
CASSRQARYEQYF
>TRBV18|.|TRBD1|TRBJ2-5
TGTGCCAGCTCACCGGACAGGCTAACCCAAGAGACCCAGTACTTC
CASSPDRLTQETQYF
>TRBV2|many|.|TRBJ2-3
TGTGCCAGCAGCGAAATTCTCGAGAGCACGCAGTATTTT
CASSEILESTQYF
>TRBV9|many|TRBD1|TRBJ2-7
TGTGCCAGCAGCGTAGGTTGGACAGGCGCCTACGAGCAGTACTTC
CASSVGWTGAYEQYF
>TRBV29-1|many|.|TRBJ2-1
TGCAGCGTTGATTGGGCAGGGGTCAATGAGCAGTTCTTC
CSVDWAGVNEQFF
>TRBV7-6|many|.|TRBJ1-6
TGTGCCAGCAGCTTAGGACCCGGGCCCGGGGAACCCCTCCACTTT
CASSLGPGPGEPLHF
>TRBV12-3/TRBV12-4|.|.|TRBJ2-1
TGTGCCAGCAGCTTTGGGCATGAGCAGTTCTTC
CASSFGHEQFF
>TRBV15|many|.|TRBJ1-6
TGTGCCACCAGGCTTAGTAATTCACCCCTCCACTTT
CATRLSNSPLHF
>TRBV6-2/TRBV6-3|many|.|TRBJ2-7
TGTGCCAGCAGCTCCCCAGGCCACGGGGAGCAGTACTTC
CASSSPGHGEQYF